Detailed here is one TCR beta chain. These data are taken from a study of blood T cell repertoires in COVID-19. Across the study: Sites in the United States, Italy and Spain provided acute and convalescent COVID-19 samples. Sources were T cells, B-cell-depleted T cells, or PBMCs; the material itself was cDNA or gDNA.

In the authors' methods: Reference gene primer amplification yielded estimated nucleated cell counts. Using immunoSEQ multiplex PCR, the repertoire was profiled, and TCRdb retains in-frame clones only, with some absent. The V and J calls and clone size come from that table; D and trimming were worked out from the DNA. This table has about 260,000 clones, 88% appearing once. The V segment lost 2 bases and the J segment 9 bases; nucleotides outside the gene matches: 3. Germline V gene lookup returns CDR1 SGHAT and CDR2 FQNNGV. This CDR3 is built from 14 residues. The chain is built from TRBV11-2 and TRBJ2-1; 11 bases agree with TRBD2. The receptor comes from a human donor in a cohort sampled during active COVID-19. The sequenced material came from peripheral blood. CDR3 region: CASSLLAGGSEQFF. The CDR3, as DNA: TGTGCCAGCAGCTTATTAGCGGGAGGGTCTGAGCAGTTCTTC.